This T cell receptor (beta chain) was observed in a study of radiotherapy plus CTLA-4 blockade in lung cancer. Study-level points and caveats: TCR clones of tumor origin grew in blood after radiotherapy plus ipilimumab.

The J segment lost 4 bases and the V segment lost 4 bases, leaving 1 base of the junction unmatched. Germline V lookup: CDR1 SNHLY, CDR2 FYNNEI. The CDR3 is 15 amino acids. This clone has a single count. As yet, its antigen is unknown. Repertoires were generated with immunoSEQ multiplex PCR, while TCRdb's copy carries only in-frame clones and drops some. The table lists tens of thousands of clones, roughly four fifths of them singletons. Sequenced here: peripheral blood, sampled from a patient treated with radiotherapy plus ipilimumab. The TCR comes from a human donor with non-small cell lung cancer who had stable disease on radiotherapy plus ipilimumab. The chain is built from TRBV2 and TRBJ2-2; 12 bases are shared with TRBD2. DNA for the CDR3: TGTGCCAGCAGTGGACTAGCGGGAGCCACCGGGGAGCTGTTTTTT. Its translation: CASSGLAGATGELFF.